The source of this T cell receptor beta chain is a study of blood T cells in healthy people across ages. Study outcomes and limitations: Estimated diversity across one million T cells was deemed an underestimate. Observed TCR beta diversity per million T cells went down as age went up. This fall followed a roughly linear course with age.

The use of a sample-barcoded 5' primer and a J-beta primer mix characterized a second PCR of 7 to 11 cycles. TCRdb recomputed calls from the 5' RACE reads with MiXCR, one row per CDR3 protein. The sample lists about 780,000 distinct CDR3 sequences; 20% to 30% were seen once. This clonotype has only a few counts. Antigen specificity is unknown. Looked up from germline, CDR1 is SGHRS and CDR2 is YFSETQ. V was pared by 1 base and J by 5 bases, with 9 bases of the junction left unmatched. CDR3 length: 16 residues. Another study also made use of these data, one on T cells of mothers and their children. This second study says: Sample barcodes and 2-4 random nucleotides came from the second PCR's M1S primer.

Sequenced: blood. The rearrangement joins TRBV5-1 to TRBJ1-1; TRBD1 agrees at 9 bases. The receptor's source is a boy aged 5-17 years in good health. The chain's CDR3 is CASSLRGQGRRTEAFF. CDR3 DNA: TGCGCCAGCAGCTTGAGGGGACAGGGTCGACGGACTGAAGCTTTCTTT.